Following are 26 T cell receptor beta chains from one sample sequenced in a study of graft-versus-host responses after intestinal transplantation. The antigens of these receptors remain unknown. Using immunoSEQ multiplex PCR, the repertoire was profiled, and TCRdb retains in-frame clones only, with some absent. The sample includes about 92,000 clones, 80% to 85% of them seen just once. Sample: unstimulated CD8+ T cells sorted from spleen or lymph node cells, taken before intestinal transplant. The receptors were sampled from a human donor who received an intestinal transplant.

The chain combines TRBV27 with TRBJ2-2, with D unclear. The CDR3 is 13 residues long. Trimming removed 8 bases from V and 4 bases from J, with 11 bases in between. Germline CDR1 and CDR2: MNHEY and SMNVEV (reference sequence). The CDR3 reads CASGKIRTGELFF. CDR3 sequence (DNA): TGTGCCAGCGGAAAAATACGCACCGGGGAGCTGTTTTTT.

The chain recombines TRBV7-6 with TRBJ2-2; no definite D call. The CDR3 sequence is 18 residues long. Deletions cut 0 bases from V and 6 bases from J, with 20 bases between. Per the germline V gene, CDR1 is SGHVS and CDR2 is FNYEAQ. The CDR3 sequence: CASSLARRARTHSGELFF. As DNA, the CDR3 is TGTGCCAGCAGCTTAGCCCGACGGGCCAGGACGCATTCCGGGGAGCTGTTTTTT. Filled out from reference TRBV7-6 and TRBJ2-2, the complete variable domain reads GAGVSQSPRYKVTKRGQDVALRCDPISGHVSLYWYRQALGQGPEFLTYFNYEAQQDKSGLPNDRFSAERPEGSISTLTIQRTEQRDSAMYRCASSLARRARTHSGELFFGEGSRLTVL.

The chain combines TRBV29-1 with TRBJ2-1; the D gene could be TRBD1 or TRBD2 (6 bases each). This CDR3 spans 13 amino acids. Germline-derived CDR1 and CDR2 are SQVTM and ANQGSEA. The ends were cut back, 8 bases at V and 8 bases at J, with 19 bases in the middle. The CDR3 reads CSKSIGGRDEQFF. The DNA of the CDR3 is TGCAGCAAAAGCATAGGGGGGCGCGATGAGCAGTTCTTC.

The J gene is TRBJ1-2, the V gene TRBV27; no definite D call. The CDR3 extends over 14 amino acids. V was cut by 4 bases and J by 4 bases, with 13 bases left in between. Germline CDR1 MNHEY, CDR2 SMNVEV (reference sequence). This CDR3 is CASSSVGFPYGYTF. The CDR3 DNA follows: TGTGCCAGCAGTTCCGTGGGCTTCCCCTATGGCTACACCTTC.

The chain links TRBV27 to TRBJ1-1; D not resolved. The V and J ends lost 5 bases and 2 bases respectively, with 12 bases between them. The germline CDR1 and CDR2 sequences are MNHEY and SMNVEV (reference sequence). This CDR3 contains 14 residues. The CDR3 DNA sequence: TGTGCCAGCAGTCTTGTCGGAGCAAACACTGAAGCTTTCTTT. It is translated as CASSLVGANTEAFF.

DNA for the CDR3: TGTGCCAGCTCACTTTCGGGACTGGGCACAGATACGCAGTATTTT. Residues: CASSLSGLGTDTQYF. This chain links TRBV18 with TRBJ2-3; D is perhaps TRBD2 (6 bases). Germline V gene sequence: CDR1 KGHSH, CDR2 LQKENI. The CDR3 is 15 amino acids. Deletions cut 4 bases from V and 1 base from J, with 12 bases between.

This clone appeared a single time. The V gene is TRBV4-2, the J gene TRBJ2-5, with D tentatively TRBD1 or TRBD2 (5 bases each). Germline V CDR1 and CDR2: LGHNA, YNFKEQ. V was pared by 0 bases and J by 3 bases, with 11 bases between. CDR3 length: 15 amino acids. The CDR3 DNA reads TGTGCCAGCAGCCAAGATAGGGACCATAAAGAGACCCAGTACTTC. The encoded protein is CASSQDRDHKETQYF.

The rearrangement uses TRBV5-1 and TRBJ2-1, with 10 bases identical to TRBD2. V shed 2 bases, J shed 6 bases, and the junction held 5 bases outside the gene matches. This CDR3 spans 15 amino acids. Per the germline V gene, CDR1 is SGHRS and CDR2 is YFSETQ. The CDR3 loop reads CASSLSLAGPNEQFF. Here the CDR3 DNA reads TGCGCCAGCAGCTTATCACTAGCGGGACCCAATGAGCAGTTCTTC.

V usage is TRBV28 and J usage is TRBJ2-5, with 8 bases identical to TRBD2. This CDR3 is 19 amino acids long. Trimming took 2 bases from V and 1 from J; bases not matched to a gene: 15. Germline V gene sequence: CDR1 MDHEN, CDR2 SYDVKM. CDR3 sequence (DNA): TGTGCCAGCAGTTTAGTGAAACCGGGGGGGGCCCAGGTCCAAGAGACCCAGTACTTC. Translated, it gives CASSLVKPGGAQVQETQYF.

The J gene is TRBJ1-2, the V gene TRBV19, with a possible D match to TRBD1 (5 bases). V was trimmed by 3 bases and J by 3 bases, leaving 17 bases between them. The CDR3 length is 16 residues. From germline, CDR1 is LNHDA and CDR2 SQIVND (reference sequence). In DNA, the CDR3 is TGTGCCAGTAGTATGGGACCAGGAGAGCTAGACTATGGCTACACCTTC. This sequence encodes CASSMGPGELDYGYTF.

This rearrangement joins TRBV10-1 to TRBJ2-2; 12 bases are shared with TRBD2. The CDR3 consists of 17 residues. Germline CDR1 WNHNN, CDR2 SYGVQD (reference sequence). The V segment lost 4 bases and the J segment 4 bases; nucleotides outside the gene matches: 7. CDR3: CASSVLAGGPSTGELFF. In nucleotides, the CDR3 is TGCGCCAGCAGTGTTCTAGCGGGAGGGCCAAGCACCGGGGAGCTGTTTTTT.

In DNA, the CDR3 is TGTGCCAGCTCACCAACCGGGGGAGGACGCAGCTCCTACGAGCAGTACTTC. Protein product: CASSPTGGGRSSYEQYF. The chain recombines TRBV18 with TRBJ2-7, with a weak D call TRBD2 (6 bases). V gave up 2 bases and J gave up 0 bases, with 17 bases separating them. Germline V lookup: CDR1 KGHSH, CDR2 LQKENI. This CDR3 region has 17 residues.

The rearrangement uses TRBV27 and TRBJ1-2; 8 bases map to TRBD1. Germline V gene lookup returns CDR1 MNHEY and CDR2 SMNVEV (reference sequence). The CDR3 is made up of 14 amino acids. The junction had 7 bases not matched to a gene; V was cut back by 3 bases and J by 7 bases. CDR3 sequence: CASSLLQGAGGYTF. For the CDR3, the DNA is TGTGCCAGCAGTTTGTTGCAGGGGGCGGGTGGCTACACCTTC.

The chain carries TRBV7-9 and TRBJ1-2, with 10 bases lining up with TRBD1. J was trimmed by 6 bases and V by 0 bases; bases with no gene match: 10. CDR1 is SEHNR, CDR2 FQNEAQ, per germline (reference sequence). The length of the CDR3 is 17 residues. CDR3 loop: CASSLAIPGQGKDGYTF. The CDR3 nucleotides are TGTGCCAGCAGCTTAGCGATACCGGGACAGGGGAAGGATGGCTACACCTTC.

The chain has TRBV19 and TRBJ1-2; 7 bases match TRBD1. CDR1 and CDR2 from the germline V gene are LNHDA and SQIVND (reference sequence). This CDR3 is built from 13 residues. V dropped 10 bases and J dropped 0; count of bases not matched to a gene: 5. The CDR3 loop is CATRTGANYGYTF. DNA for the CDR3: TGTGCCACCAGGACAGGAGCTAACTATGGCTACACCTTC.

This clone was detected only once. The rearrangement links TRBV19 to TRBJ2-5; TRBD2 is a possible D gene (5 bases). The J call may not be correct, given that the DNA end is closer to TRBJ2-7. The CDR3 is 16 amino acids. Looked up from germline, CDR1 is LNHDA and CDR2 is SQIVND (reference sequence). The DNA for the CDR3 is TGTGCCAGTAGTACCGCTCTAGGACTCCCGACCTACGAGCAGTACTTC. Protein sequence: CASSTALGLPTYEQYF.

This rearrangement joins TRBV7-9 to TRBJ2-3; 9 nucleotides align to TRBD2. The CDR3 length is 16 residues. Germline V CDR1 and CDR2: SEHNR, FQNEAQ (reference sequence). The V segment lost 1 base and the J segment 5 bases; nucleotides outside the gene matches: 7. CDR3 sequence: CASSLEAGGLGDTQYF. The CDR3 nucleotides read TGTGCCAGCAGCTTAGAGGCGGGGGGGCTAGGAGATACGCAGTATTTT.

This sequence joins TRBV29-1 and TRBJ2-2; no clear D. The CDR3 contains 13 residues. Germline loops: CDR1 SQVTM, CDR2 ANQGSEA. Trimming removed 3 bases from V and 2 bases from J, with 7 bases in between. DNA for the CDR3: TGCAGCGTTGACACTATAAACACCGGGGAGCTGTTTTTT. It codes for CSVDTINTGELFF.

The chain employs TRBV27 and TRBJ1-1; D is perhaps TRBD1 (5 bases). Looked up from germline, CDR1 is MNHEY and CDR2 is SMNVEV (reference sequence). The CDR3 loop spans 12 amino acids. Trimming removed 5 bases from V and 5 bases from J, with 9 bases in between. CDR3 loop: CASSVQGTEAFF. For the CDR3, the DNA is TGTGCCAGCAGTGTGCAGGGAACTGAAGCTTTCTTT.

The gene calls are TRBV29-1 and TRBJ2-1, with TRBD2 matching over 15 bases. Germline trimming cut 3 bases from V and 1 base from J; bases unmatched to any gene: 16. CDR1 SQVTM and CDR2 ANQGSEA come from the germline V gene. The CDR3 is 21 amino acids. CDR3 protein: CSVDGLAGGPHRYWSYNEQFF. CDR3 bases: TGCAGCGTTGACGGACTAGCGGGGGGGCCACATCGGTATTGGTCCTACAATGAGCAGTTCTTC.

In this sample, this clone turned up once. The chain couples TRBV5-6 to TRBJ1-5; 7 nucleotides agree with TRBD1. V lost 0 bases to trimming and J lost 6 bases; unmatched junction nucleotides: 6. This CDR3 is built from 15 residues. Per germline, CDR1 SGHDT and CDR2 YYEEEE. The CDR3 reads CASSLAGGGSQPQHF. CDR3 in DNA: TGTGCCAGCAGCTTGGCAGGGGGGGGCTCTCAGCCCCAGCATTTT.

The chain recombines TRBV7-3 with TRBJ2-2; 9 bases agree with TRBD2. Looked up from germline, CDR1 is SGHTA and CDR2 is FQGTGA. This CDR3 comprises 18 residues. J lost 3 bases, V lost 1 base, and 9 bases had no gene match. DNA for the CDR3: TGTGCCAGCAGCTTAAGGCTAGCGGGACCTACGGACACCGGGGAGCTGTTTTTT. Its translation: CASSLRLAGPTDTGELFF.

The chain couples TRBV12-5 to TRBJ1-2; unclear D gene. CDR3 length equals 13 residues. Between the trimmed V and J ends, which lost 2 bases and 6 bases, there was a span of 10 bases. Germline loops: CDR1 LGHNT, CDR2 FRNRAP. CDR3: CASGLFRRNGYTF. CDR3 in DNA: TGTGCTAGTGGTTTGTTCAGGAGGAATGGCTACACCTTC.

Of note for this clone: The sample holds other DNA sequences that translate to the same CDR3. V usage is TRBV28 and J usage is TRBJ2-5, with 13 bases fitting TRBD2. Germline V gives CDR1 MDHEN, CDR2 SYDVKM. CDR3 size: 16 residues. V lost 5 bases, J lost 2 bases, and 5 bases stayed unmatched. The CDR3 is CASSLPGLAGQETQYF. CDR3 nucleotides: TGTGCCAGCAGTCTACCGGGACTAGCGGGACAAGAGACCCAGTACTTC.

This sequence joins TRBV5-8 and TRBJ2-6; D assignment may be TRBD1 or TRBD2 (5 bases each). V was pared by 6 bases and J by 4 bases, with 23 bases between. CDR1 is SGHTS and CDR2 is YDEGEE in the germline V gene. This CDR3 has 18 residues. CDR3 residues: CASKKGTAPFSGANVLTF. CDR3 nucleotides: TGTGCCAGCAAGAAAGGGACCGCACCCTTCTCCGGGGCCAACGTCCTGACTTTC.

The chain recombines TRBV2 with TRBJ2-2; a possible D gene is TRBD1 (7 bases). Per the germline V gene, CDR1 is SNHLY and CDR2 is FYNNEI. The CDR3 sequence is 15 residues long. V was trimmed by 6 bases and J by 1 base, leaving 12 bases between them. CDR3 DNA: TGTGCCAGCAGCGGAGGGGGCAAGAACACCGGGGAGCTGTTTTTT. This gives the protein CASSGGGKNTGELFF.